The clone carrying this T cell receptor (beta chain) was recorded a few times. Antigen unknown. The sample comes from a study of cytotoxic CD8 clonotypes in ibrutinib-treated CLL. Study summary: Responses: 24 partial, 2 complete; after median approximately six years, approximately 14 stayed remitted, about twelve progressed. Samples showed on average about 240,000 productive templates and about 94,000 productive rearrangements. Whole-study results and caveats: Treatment saw public clonotypes, which were uncommon, either contract or stay stable.

Here immunoSEQ multiplex PCR was the method, and the copy in TCRdb shows in-frame clones only, minus some. Of 250,000 to 350,000 clones listed, roughly four fifths are singletons. This receptor was obtained from a human donor with chronic lymphocytic leukemia. This specimen consisted of PBMCs, obtained at disease progression, from a patient treated with ibrutinib.

As DNA, the CDR3 is TGCGCCAGCAGCTTTTCCCCGGGGGGGGACAGGCCTTACAATGAGCAGTTCTTC. Translation gives CASSFSPGGDRPYNEQFF. The J gene is TRBJ2-1, the V gene TRBV5-1; the D call may be TRBD1 or TRBD2 (8 bases each). In germline, CDR1 is SGHRS, CDR2 YFSETQ. CDR3 length: 18 amino acids. With 2 bases removed from V and 4 bases from J, the gap between germline ends came to 22 bases.